This T cell receptor beta chain appears in the sequencing data of a study of T cells in Graves' hyperthyroidism and ophthalmopathy. The CDR3 sequence is 12 residues long. With V trimmed by 6 bases and J by 3 bases, 3 bases remained unmatched. CDR1 and CDR2 (germline): DFQATT, SNEGSKA (reference sequence). Study-level findings and limits: A model of 13 V-J pairs discriminated ophthalmopathy from stable hyperthyroidism. In blood, most of the thyroid clonotypes expanded above 0.001 were also present.

Exclusion of a patient resulted from uncontrolled infection, other autoimmune disease, pregnancy or lactation. Each diagnosis was grounded in clinical symptoms, serum thyroxine and TRAb, thyroid ultrasound, and orbital computed tomography. Concerning this clonotype itself: As yet, its antigen is unknown.

TCR beta CDR3 sequences were amplified from RNA transcripts. Initially, a first-round RT-PCR of the TCR CDR3 employed the HTBI primer set. TCRdb analysed the multiplex PCR reads with MiXCR anew, one entry per CDR3 protein. The sample yields 800,000 or so distinct CDR3 sequences, over 35% seen once. Sequenced input: blood. This chain uses TRBV20-1 with TRBJ2-3; 7 bases are shared with TRBD2. The receptor was isolated from a young man with Graves' hyperthyroidism. The CDR3 bases are TGCAGTGCCGCGGGAGAGACAGATACGCAGTATTTT. Translated: CSAAGETDTQYF.